These T cell receptor beta chains were read from a single sample in a study of vaccination and CD4 T cells after COVID-19. Which antigens these TCRs recognize remains unknown. TCRdb passed the PCR reads through MiXCR, listing each CDR3 protein once. The data contain 4,000 to 6,000 distinct CDR3 sequences, about 40% of them singletons. Material: CD4+ T cells from blood, cultured in vitro. The receptors were gathered from a human donor in good health. Each CDR3 is given with its conserved first and last residue. The D gene is left open where the match is weak. Some rows mark clone size as missing; the rest say once, few, many or name a class of expanded clone.

D gene,V gene,clone size,J gene,CDR3 protein,CDR3 DNA
-,TRBV6-1,-,TRBJ2-7,CASSPWIAAYEQYF,TGTGCCAGCAGTCCTTGGATTGCTGCCTACGAGCAGTACTTC
-,TRBV11-3,-,TRBJ1-6,CASSSYSGSPLHF,TGTGCCAGCAGCTCTTACTCAGGCTCACCCCTCCACTTT
-,TRBV15,-,TRBJ1-2,CATSLGSGGTYGYTF,TGTGCCACCAGCTTAGGGTCGGGCGGCACCTATGGCTACACCTTC
-,TRBV6-1,-,TRBJ2-7,CASFSGISYEQYF,TGTGCCAGCTTTAGCGGTATCTCCTACGAGCAGTACTTC
-,TRBV6-1,few,TRBJ1-2,CASSEGGLDYGYTF,TGTGCCAGCAGTGAGGGGGGTTTGGACTATGGCTACACCTTC
-,TRBV6-5,-,TRBJ2-6,CASSYSGGTGANVLTF,TGTGCCAGCAGTTACTCTGGGGGTACTGGGGCCAACGTCCTGACTTTC
TRBD1,TRBV20-1,few,TRBJ1-5,CSALDRGPNQPQHF,TGCAGTGCTTTGGACAGGGGGCCAAATCAGCCCCAGCATTTT
TRBD2,TRBV19,-,TRBJ2-3,CASSFIGESGGLDTQYF,TGTGCCAGTAGTTTTATTGGGGAAAGCGGGGGGTTAGATACGCAGTATTTT
-,TRBV6-1,-,TRBJ1-2,CASEARGLYGYTF,TGTGCCAGCGAGGCTCGGGGACTGTATGGCTACACCTTC
-,TRBV6-1,-,TRBJ1-3,CASRGTPVSGNTIYF,TGTGCCAGCAGGGGTACACCCGTCTCTGGAAACACCATATATTTT
-,TRBV6-1,few,TRBJ1-1,CASSEIGTEAFF,TGTGCCAGCAGTGAAATAGGCACTGAAGCTTTCTTT
TRBD1,TRBV28,-,TRBJ2-2,CASSFWDRNTGELFF,TGTGCCAGCAGTTTTTGGGACAGGAACACCGGGGAGCTGTTTTTT
-,TRBV7-9,-,TRBJ2-1,CASSLDNEQFF,TGTGCCAGCAGCTTAGATAATGAGCAGTTCTTC
-,TRBV2,-,TRBJ2-3,CASSEHEAVRTDTQYF,TGTGCCAGCAGTGAACACGAGGCAGTACGAACAGATACGCAGTATTTT
TRBD1,TRBV20-1,-,TRBJ1-3,CSARGQETGPENTIYF,TGCAGTGCTAGAGGACAGGAGACAGGGCCAGAGAACACCATATATTTT
-,TRBV25-1,once,TRBJ2-3,CASSELMGVGTDTQYF,TGTGCCAGCAGTGAACTGATGGGAGTCGGCACAGATACGCAGTATTTT
-,TRBV6-4,-,TRBJ2-7,CASPVSHARYF,TGTGCCAGCCCCGTATCTCACGCGCGGTACTTC
-,TRBV6-1,few,TRBJ1-1,CASSNRYLSEAFF,TGTGCCAGCAGTAACAGATATCTCAGTGAAGCTTTCTTT
-,TRBV12-3/TRBV12-4,few,TRBJ2-7,CASSFGRLGEQYF,TGTGCCAGCAGTTTTGGTCGCCTGGGAGAGCAGTACTTC
-,TRBV27,few,TRBJ1-5,CATSALSGRYSNQPQHF,TGTGCCACCTCCGCCCTTTCTGGGAGGTATAGCAATCAGCCCCAGCATTTT
-,TRBV20-1,-,TRBJ2-4,CSASGTENIQYF,TGCAGTGCTTCCGGGACTGAAAACATTCAGTACTTC
-,TRBV10-3,-,TRBJ2-7,CAISEKRVGVEQYF,TGTGCCATCAGTGAAAAGCGGGTGGGAGTTGAGCAGTACTTC
TRBD1,TRBV19,few,TRBJ1-2,CASSIRQGPKGGYTF,TGTGCCAGTAGTATCAGACAGGGCCCCAAGGGTGGCTACACCTTC
TRBD1,TRBV18,-,TRBJ1-2,CASSPPTQGAYGYTF,TGTGCCAGCTCACCACCTACTCAGGGGGCCTATGGCTACACCTTC
TRBD1,TRBV30,-,TRBJ1-2,CAWRFDRARGYTF,TGTGCCTGGAGATTTGACAGGGCAAGGGGCTACACCTTC
-,TRBV19,-,TRBJ2-3,CASQITDTQYF,TGTGCCAGCCAGATCACAGATACGCAGTATTTT
-,TRBV5-1,few,TRBJ2-3,CASSLGPASGTDTQYF,TGCGCCAGCAGCTTGGGACCCGCTAGCGGCACAGATACGCAGTATTTT
-,TRBV7-9,few,TRBJ2-1,CASSWDYNEQFF,TGTGCCAGCAGCTGGGACTACAATGAGCAGTTCTTC
-,TRBV20-1,few,TRBJ1-1,CSARDQEVRGGTEAFF,TGCAGTGCTAGAGATCAGGAGGTTAGGGGTGGCACTGAAGCTTTCTTT
-,TRBV7-2,few,TRBJ2-5,CASSLLSSSRGSGGTQYF,TGTGCCAGCAGCTTACTTAGTAGTTCCCGGGGGTCCGGGGGGACCCAGTACTTC
-,TRBV6-5,-,TRBJ1-1,CASSYSSQNTEAFF,TGTGCCAGCAGTTACTCGAGCCAGAACACTGAAGCTTTCTTT
-,TRBV9,-,TRBJ1-2,CASSPPPPDNYGYTF,TGTGCCAGCAGCCCACCCCCCCCGGACAACTATGGCTACACCTTC
-,TRBV6-1,-,TRBJ1-5,CASSTPTVLYQPQHF,TGTGCCAGCAGTACCCCGACAGTTTTGTATCAGCCCCAGCATTTT
-,TRBV5-1,-,TRBJ1-1,CASSKQPSQALMNTEAFF,TGCGCCAGCAGCAAACAACCCTCCCAGGCTCTCATGAACACTGAAGCTTTCTTT
-,TRBV19,-,TRBJ2-5,CATSSVGETQYF,TGTGCCACTTCTAGCGTGGGAGAGACCCAGTACTTC
-,TRBV20-1,few,TRBJ1-3,CSAGSTSTGNTIYF,TGCAGTGCAGGATCGACCTCCACTGGAAACACCATATATTTT
TRBD2,TRBV6-1,-,TRBJ2-1,CASSASGGYNEQFF,TGTGCCAGCAGTGCTAGCGGGGGGTACAATGAGCAGTTCTTC
-,TRBV6-5,-,TRBJ1-2,CASSYQAHGTLGPYGYTF,TGTGCCAGCAGTTACCAGGCTCACGGGACTCTTGGGCCTTATGGCTACACCTTC
-,TRBV15,few,TRBJ1-1,CATSILLGRTEAFF,TGTGCCACCAGCATTTTATTAGGTAGGACTGAAGCTTTCTTT
-,TRBV27,-,TRBJ2-2,CASSQGGNTGELFF,TGTGCCAGCAGCCAGGGGGGAAACACCGGGGAGCTGTTTTTT
-,TRBV2,-,TRBJ1-1,CASKGTGNTEAFF,TGTGCCAGCAAGGGGACGGGCAACACTGAAGCTTTCTTT
-,TRBV18,-,TRBJ1-2,CASSKNREGGYGYTF,TGTGCCAGCTCAAAAAACAGGGAGGGCGGCTATGGCTACACCTTC
TRBD2,TRBV6-4,-,TRBJ2-3,CASSGGATDTQYF,TGTGCCAGCAGCGGGGGGGCCACAGATACGCAGTATTTT
-,TRBV19,-,TRBJ2-5,CASSIDGGRETQYF,TGTGCCAGTAGTATAGATGGGGGACGGGAGACCCAGTACTTC
-,TRBV5-1,-,TRBJ2-6,CASNDQPSGANVLTF,TGCGCCAGCAATGATCAACCCTCTGGGGCCAACGTCCTGACTTTC
-,TRBV7-9,-,TRBJ1-1,CASSLARTSEAFF,TGTGCCAGCAGCTTAGCGCGCACGTCTGAAGCTTTCTTT
-,TRBV6-5,-,TRBJ2-3,CASSYSIGGTPRSYF,TGTGCCAGCAGTTACTCGATAGGCGGCACCCCGAGGAGTTATTTT
-,TRBV12-5,-,TRBJ1-6,CASGPGQSPLHF,TGTGCTAGTGGTCCTGGACAGTCACCCCTCCACTTT
-,TRBV15,few,TRBJ1-5,CATSHDSNQPQHF,TGTGCCACCAGCCACGATAGCAATCAGCCCCAGCATTTT
-,TRBV2,few,TRBJ2-3,CASRDLRDTQYF,TGTGCCAGCAGAGACCTAAGAGATACGCAGTATTTT
TRBD1,TRBV29-1,-,TRBJ1-1,CSVVGTGDAEAFF,TGCAGCGTTGTTGGGACAGGGGACGCTGAAGCTTTCTTT